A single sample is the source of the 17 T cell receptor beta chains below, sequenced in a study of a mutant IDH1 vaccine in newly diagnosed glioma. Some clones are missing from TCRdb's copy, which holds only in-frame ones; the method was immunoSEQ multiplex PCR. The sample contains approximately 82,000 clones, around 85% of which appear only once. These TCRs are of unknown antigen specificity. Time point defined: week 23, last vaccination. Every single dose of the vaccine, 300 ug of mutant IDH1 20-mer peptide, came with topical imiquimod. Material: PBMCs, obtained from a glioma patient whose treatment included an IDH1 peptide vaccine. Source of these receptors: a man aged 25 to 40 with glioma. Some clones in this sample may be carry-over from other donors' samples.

The CDR3 DNA is TGTGCCAGCAGCTTCCCGGGACAGGGGTTGAACACCGGGGAGCTGTTTTTT. Amino acid sequence: CASSFPGQGLNTGELFF. The rearrangement joins TRBV7-9 to TRBJ2-2; TRBD1 matches 10 bases. The CDR3 has 17 amino acids. With V trimmed by 3 bases and J by 1 base, 5 bases remained unmatched. Germline lookup yields CDR1 SEHNR and CDR2 FQNEAQ (reference sequence).

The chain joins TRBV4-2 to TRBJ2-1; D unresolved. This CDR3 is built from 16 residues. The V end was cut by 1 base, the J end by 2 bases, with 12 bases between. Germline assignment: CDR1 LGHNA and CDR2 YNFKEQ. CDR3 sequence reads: CASSQVDRGTYNEQFF. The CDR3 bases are TGTGCCAGCAGCCAAGTGGATCGCGGAACCTACAATGAGCAGTTCTTC.

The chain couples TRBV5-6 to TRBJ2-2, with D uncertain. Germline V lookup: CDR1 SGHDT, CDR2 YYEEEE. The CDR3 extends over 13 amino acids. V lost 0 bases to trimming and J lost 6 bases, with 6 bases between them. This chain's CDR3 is CASSLVLPGELFF. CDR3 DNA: TGTGCCAGCAGCTTGGTGCTCCCCGGGGAGCTGTTTTTT.

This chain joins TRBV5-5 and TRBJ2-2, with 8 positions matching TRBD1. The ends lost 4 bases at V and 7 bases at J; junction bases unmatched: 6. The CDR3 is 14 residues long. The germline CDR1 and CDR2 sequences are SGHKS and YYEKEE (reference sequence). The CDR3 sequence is CASSQGAGNGELFF. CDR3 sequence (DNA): TGTGCCAGCAGCCAGGGGGCGGGTAACGGGGAGCTGTTTTTT.

The CDR3 protein is CASRPLGGSSYEQYF. Here the CDR3 DNA reads TGTGCCAGCAGGCCCCTAGGGGGCTCCTCCTACGAGCAGTACTTC. The chain uses TRBV6-5 and TRBJ2-7; the match to TRBD1 covers 7 bases. This CDR3 is built from 15 residues. V lost 6 bases to trimming and J lost 0 bases; unmatched junction nucleotides: 8. CDR1 MNHEY and CDR2 SVGAGI come from the germline V gene.

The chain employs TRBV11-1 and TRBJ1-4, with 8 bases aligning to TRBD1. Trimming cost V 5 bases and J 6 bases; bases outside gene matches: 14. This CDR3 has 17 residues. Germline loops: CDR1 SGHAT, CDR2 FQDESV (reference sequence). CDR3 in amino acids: CASSRDRSTGRHEKLFF. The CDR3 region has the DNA TGTGCCAGCAGCCGGGACAGGTCCACCGGGCGTCATGAAAAACTGTTTTTT.

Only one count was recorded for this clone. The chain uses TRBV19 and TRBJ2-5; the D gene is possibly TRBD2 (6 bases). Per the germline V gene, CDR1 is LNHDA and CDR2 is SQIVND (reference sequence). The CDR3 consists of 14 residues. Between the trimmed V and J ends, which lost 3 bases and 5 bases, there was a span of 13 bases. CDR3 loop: CASSIGGFLETQYF. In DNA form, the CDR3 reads TGTGCCAGTAGTATTGGGGGGTTTCTTGAGACCCAGTACTTC.

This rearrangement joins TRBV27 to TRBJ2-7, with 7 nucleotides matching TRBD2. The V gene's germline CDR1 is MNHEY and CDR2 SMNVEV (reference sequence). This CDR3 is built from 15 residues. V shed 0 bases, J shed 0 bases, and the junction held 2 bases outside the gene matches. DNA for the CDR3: TGTGCCAGCAGTTTATCAAGGACTAGCTCCTACGAGCAGTACTTC. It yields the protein CASSLSRTSSYEQYF.

CDR3 in amino acids: CATSRTTGQGFNEQFF. CDR3 bases: TGTGCCACCAGCAGGACCACGGGACAAGGTTTTAATGAGCAGTTCTTC. The chain combines TRBV15 with TRBJ2-1; D is perhaps TRBD1 (6 bases). This CDR3 has 16 amino acids. Trimming pared 3 bases from V and 7 bases from J, leaving 19 bases between. Germline V gene sequence: CDR1 LNHNV, CDR2 YYDKDF (reference sequence).

The CDR3 nucleotides are TGTGCCAGCAGCGTAGAAGAGGGGTGGAGCGCTGAAGCTTTCTTT. Its translation: CASSVEEGWSAEAFF. The rearrangement joins TRBV9 to TRBJ1-1; D is possibly TRBD1 (5 bases). V was shortened by 0 bases and J by 6 bases, with 15 bases between the two germline ends. CDR1 and CDR2 from the germline V gene are SGDLS and YYNGEE. This CDR3 region has 15 residues.

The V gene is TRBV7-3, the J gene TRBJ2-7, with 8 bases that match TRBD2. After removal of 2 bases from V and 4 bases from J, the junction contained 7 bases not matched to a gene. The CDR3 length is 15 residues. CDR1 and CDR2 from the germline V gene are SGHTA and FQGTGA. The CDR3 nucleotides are TGTGCCAGCAGCTTATACGCGGGGGGCCTATACGAGCAGTACTTC. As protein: CASSLYAGGLYEQYF.

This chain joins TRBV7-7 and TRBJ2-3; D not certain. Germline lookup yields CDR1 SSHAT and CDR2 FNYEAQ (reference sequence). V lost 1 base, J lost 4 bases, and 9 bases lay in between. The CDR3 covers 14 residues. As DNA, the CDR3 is TGTGCCAGCAGCTTAGGGCTATCACCAGATACGCAGTATTTT. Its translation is CASSLGLSPDTQYF.

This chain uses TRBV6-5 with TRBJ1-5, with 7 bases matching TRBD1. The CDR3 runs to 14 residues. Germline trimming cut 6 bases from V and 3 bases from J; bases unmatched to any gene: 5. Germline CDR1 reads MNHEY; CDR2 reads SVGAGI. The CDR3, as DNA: TGTGCCAGCAGGATGACAGGGAACAATCAGCCCCAGCATTTT. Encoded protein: CASRMTGNNQPQHF.

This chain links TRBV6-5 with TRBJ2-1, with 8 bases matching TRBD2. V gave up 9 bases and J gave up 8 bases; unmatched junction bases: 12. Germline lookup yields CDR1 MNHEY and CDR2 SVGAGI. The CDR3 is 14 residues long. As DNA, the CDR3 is TGTGCCAGTTCCCGTCTCCTAGCGGGTCATGAGCAGTTCTTC. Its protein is CASSRLLAGHEQFF.

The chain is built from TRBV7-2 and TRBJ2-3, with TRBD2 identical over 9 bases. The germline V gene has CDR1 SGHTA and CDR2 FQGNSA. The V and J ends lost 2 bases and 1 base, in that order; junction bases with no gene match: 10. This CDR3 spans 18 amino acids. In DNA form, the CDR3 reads TGTGCCAGCAGCTTACAGGCTAGCGGGACGGTAGGCACAGATACGCAGTATTTT. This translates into CASSLQASGTVGTDTQYF.

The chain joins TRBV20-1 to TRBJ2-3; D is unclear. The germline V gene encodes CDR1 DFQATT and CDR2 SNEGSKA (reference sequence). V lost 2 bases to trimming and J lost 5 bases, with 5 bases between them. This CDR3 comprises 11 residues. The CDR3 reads CSARFLDTQYF. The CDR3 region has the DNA TGCAGTGCTAGATTTTTAGATACGCAGTATTTT.

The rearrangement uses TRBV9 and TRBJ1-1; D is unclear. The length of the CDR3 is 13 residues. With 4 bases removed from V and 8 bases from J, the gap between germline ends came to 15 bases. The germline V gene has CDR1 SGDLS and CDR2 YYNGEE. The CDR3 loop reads CASSPLKAEEAFF. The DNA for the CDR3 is TGTGCCAGCAGCCCCCTTAAGGCGGAAGAAGCTTTCTTT.